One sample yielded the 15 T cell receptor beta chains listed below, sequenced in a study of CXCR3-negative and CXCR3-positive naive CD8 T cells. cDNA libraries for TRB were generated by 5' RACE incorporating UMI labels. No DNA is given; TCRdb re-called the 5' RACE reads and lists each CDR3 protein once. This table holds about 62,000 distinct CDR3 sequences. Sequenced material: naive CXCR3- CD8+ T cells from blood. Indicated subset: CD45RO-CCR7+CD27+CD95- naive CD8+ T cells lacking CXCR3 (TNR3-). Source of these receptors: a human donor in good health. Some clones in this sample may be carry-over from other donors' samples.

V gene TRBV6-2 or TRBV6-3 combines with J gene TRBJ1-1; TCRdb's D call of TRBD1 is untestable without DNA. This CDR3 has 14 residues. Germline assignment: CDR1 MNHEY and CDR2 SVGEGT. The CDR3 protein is CASSYTVGATEAFF.

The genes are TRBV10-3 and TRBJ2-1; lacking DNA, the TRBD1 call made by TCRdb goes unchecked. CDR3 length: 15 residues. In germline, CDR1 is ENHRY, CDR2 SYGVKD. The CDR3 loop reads CAIREGQGASNEQFF.

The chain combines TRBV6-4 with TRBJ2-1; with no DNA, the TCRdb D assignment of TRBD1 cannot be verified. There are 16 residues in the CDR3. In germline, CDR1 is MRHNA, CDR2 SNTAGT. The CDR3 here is CASSPSSGTGSGEQFF.

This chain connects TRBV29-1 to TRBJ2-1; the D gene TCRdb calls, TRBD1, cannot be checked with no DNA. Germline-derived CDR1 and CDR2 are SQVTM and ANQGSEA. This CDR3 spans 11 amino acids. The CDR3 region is CSVELGRGQFF.

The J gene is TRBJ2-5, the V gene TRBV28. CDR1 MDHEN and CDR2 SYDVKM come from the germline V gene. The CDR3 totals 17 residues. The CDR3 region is CASSQQSEGPYQETQYF. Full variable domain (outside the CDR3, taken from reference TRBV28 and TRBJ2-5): DVKVTQSSRYLVKRTGEKVFLECVQDMDHENMFWYRQDPGLGLRLIYFSYDVKMKEKGDIPEGYSVSREKKERFSLILESASTNQTSMYLCASSQQSEGPYQETQYFGPGTRLLVL.

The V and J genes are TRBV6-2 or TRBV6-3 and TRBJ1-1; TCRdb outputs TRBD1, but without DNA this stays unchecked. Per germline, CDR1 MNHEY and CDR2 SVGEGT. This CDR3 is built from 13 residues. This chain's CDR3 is CASSVTVNTEAFF.

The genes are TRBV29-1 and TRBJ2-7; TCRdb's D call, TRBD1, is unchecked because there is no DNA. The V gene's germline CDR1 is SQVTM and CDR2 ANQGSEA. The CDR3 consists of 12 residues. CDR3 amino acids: CSVTGGEREQYF.

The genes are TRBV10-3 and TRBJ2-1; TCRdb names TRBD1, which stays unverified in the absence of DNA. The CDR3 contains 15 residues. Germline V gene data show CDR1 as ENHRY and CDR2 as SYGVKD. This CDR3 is CAISMQGPHYNEQFF.

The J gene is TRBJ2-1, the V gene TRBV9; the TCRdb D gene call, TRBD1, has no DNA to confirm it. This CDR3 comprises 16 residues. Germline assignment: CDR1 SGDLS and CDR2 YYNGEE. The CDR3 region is CASSVGTGIRNNEQFF. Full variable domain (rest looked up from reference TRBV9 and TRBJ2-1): DSGVTQTPKHLITATGQRVTLRCSPRSGDLSVYWYQQSLDQGLQFLIQYYNGEERAKGNILERFSAQQFPDLHSELNLSSLELGDSALYFCASSVGTGIRNNEQFFGPGTRLTVL.

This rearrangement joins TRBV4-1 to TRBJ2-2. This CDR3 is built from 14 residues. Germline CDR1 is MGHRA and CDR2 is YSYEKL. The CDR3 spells CASSRNKNTGELFF.

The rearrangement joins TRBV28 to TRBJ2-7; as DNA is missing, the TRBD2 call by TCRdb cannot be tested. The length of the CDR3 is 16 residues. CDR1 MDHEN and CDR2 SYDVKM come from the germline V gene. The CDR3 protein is CASSLQDWLLSYEQYF.

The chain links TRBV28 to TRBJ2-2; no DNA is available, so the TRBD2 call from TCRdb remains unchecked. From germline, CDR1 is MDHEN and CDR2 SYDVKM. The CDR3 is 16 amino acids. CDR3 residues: CASRTRLAPNTGELFF.

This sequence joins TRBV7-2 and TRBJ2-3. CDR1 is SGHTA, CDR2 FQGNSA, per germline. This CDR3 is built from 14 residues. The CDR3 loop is CASSGPYRTDTQYF.

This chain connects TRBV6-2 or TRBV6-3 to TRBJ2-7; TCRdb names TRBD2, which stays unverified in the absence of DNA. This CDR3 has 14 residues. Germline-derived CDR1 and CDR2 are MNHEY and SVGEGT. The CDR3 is CASTPAGGPYEQYF.

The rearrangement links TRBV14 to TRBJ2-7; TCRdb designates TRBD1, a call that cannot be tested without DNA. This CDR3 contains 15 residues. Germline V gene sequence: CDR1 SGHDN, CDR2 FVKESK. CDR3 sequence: CASSQDSGQGYEQYF.